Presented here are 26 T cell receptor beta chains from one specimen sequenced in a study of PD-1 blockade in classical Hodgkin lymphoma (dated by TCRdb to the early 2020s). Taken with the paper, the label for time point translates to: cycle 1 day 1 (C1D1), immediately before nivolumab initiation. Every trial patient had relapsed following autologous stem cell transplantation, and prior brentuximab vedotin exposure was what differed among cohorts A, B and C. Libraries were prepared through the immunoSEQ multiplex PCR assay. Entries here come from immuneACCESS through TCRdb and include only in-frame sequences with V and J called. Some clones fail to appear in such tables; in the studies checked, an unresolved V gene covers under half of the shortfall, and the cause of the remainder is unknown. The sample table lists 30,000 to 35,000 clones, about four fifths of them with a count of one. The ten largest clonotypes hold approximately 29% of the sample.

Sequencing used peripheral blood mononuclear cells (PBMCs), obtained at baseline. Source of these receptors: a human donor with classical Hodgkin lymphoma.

This chain's CDR3 is CASSAGGQNYGYTF. As DNA, the CDR3 is TGTGCCAGCAGTGCCGGGGGACAGAACTATGGCTACACCTTC. The genes are TRBV27 and TRBJ1-2, with TRBD1 identical over 7 bases. V lost 5 bases, J lost 2 bases, and 5 bases stayed unmatched. Looked up from germline, CDR1 is MNHEY and CDR2 is SMNVEV (reference sequence). The CDR3 extends over 14 amino acids.

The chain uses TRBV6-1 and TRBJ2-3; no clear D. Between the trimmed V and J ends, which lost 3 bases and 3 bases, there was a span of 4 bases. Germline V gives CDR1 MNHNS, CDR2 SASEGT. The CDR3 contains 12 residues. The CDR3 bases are TGTGCCAGCAGTGATCCGACAGATACGCAGTATTTT. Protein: CASSDPTDTQYF.

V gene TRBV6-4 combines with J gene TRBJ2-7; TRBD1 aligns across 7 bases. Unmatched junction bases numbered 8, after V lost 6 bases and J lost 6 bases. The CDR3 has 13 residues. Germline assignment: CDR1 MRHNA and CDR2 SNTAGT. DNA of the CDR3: TGTGCCAGCAGCGGACAGGAGGTCGGCGAGCAGTACTTC. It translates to CASSGQEVGEQYF.

The CDR3 reads CASSFYEQYF. CDR3 sequence (DNA): TGTGCCAGCAGCTTCTACGAGCAGTACTTC. The chain combines TRBV5-8 with TRBJ2-7; D remains unclear. The V gene's germline CDR1 is SGHTS and CDR2 YDEGEE. This CDR3 region has 10 residues. Trimming shortened V by 2 bases and J by 3 bases, and 0 bases separated the two germline ends.

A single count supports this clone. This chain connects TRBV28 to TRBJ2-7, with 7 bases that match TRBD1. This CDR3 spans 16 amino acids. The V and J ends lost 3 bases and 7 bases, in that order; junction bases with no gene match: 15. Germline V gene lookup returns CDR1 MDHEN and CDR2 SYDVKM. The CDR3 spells CASSFFNWDRRNEQYF. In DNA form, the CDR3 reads TGTGCCAGCAGTTTTTTCAATTGGGACAGAAGGAATGAGCAGTACTTC.

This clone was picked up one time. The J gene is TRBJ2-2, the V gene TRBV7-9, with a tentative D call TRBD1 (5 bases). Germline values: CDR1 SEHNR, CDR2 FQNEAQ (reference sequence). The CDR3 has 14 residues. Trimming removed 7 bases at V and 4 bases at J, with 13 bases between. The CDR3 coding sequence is TGTGCCAGCACCAAACAGGAGTTCACCGGGGAGCTGTTTTTT. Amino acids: CASTKQEFTGELFF.

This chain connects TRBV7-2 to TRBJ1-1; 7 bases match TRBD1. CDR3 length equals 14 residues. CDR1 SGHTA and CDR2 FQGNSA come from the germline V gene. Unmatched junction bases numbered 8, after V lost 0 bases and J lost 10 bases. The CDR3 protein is CASSLAETGPIAFF. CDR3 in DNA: TGTGCCAGCAGCTTAGCGGAGACAGGGCCGATAGCTTTCTTT. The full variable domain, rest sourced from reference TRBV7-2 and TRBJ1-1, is GAGVSQSPSNKVTEKGKDVELRCDPISGHTALYWYRQSLGQGLEFLIYFQGNSAPDKSGLPSDRFSAERTGGSVSTLTIQRTQQEDSAVYLCASSLAETGPIAFFGQGTRLTVV.

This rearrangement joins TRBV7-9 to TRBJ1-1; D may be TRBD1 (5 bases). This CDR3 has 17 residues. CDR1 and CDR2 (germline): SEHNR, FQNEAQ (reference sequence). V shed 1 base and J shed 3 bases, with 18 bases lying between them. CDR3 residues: CASSLVFGPSGHTEAFF. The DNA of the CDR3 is TGTGCCAGCAGCTTAGTTTTCGGCCCGTCGGGGCACACTGAAGCTTTCTTT.

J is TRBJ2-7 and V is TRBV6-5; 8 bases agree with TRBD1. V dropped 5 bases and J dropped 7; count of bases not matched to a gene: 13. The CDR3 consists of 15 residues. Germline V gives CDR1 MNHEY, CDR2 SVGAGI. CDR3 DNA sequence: TGTGCCAGCAGTCACACCAGGGGGCTCAGGGGGGAGCAGTACTTC. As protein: CASSHTRGLRGEQYF.

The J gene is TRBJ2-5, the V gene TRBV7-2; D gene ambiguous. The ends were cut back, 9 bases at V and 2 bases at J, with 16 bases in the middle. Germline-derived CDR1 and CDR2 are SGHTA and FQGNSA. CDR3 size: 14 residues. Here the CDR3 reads CASQLYGRQETQYF. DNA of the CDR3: TGTGCCAGTCAGCTTTACGGCAGACAAGAGACCCAGTACTTC.

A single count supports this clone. CDR3 sequence reads: CSAPGQGKLFF. For the CDR3, the DNA is TGCAGTGCCCCCGGACAGGGAAAACTGTTTTTT. The chain joins TRBV20-1 to TRBJ1-4; 8 positions match TRBD1. The germline CDR1 and CDR2 sequences are DFQATT and SNEGSKA (reference sequence). The CDR3 has 11 amino acids. Unmatched junction bases numbered 4, after V lost 6 bases and J lost 10 bases.

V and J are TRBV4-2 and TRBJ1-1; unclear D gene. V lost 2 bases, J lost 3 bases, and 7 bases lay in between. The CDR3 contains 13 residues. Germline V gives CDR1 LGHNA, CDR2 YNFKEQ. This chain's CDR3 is CASSQPSYTEAFF. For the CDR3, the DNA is TGTGCCAGCAGCCAACCTAGCTACACTGAAGCTTTCTTT.

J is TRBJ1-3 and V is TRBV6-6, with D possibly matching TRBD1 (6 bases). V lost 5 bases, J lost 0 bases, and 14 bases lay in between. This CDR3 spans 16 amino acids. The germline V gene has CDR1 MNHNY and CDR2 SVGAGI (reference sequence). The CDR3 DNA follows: TGTGCCAGCAGTACCCGACAGGAAAGCTCTGGAAACACCATATATTTT. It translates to CASSTRQESSGNTIYF.

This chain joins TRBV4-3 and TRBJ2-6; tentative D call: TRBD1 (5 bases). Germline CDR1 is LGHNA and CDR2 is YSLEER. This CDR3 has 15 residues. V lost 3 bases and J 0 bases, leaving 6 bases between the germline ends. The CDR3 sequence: CASSHTGSGANVLTF. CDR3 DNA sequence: TGCGCCAGCAGCCACACAGGCTCTGGGGCCAACGTCCTGACTTTC.

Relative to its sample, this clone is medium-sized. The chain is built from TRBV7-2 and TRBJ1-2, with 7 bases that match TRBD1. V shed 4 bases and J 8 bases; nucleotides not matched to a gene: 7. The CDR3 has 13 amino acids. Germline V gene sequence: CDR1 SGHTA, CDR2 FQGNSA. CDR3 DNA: TGTGCCAGCAGCTCCGACAGGGCTGGAGGCTACACCTTC. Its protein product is CASSSDRAGGYTF.

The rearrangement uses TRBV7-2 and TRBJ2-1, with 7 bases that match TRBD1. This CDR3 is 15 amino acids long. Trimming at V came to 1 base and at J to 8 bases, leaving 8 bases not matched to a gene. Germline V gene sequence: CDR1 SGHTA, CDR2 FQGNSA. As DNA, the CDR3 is TGTGCCAGCAGCTTAGGTACCAACAGGGGCGATGAGCAGTTCTTC. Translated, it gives CASSLGTNRGDEQFF.

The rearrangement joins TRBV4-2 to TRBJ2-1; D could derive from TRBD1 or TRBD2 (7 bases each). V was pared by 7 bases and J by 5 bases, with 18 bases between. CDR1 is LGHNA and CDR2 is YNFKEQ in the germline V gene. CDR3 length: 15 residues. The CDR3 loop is CASTPGRDSDNEQFF. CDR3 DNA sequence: TGTGCCAGCACCCCGGGGAGGGACAGCGACAATGAGCAGTTCTTC.

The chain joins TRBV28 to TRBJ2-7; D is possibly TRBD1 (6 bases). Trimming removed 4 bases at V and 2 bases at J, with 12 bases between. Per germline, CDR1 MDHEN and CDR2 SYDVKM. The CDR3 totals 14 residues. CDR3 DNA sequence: TGTGCCAGCAGTTCCCAGGGGCCCACCTACGAGCAGTACTTC. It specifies CASSSQGPTYEQYF.

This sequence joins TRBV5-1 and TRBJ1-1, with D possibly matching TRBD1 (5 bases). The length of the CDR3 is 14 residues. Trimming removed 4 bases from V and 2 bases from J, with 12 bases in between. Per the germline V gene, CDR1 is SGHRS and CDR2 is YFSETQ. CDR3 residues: CASSIGGVNTEAFF. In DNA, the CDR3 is TGCGCCAGCAGCATTGGGGGGGTTAACACTGAAGCTTTCTTT. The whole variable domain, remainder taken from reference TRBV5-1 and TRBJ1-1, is KAGVTQTPRYLIKTRGQQVTLSCSPISGHRSVSWYQQTPGQGLQFLFEYFSETQRNKGNFPGRFSGRQFSNSRSEMNVSTLELGDSALYLCASSIGGVNTEAFFGQGTRLTVV.

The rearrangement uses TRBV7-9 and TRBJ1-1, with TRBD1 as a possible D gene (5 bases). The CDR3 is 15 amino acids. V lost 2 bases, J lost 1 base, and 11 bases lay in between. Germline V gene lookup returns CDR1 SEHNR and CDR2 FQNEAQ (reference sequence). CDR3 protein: CASSLQGMTNTEAFF. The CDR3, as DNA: TGTGCCAGCAGCTTACAGGGCATGACGAACACTGAAGCTTTCTTT.

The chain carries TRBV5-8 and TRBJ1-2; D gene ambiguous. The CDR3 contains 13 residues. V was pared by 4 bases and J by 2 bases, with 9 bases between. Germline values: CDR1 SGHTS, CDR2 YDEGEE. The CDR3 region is CASSRTGNYGYTF. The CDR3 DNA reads TGTGCCAGCAGCCGGACGGGAAACTATGGCTACACCTTC.

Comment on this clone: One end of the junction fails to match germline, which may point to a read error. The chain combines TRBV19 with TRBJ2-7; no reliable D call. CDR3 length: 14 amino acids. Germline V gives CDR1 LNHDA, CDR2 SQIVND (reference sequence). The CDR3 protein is CASSIDPSAYGQYF. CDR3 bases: TGTGCCAGTAGTATAGATCCTAGTGCCTACGGGCAGTACTTC.

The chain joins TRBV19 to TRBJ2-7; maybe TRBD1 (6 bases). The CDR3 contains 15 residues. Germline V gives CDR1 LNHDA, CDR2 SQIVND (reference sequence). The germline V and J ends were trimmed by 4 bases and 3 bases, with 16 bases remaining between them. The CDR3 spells CASSTLAGAGYEQYF. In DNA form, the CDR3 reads TGTGCCAGTAGTACCCTGGCAGGGGCAGGCTACGAGCAGTACTTC.

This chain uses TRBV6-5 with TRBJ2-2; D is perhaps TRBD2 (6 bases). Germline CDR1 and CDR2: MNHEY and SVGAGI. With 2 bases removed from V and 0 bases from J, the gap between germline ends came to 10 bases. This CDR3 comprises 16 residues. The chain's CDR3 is CASSYQGGSNTGELFF. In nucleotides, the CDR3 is TGTGCCAGCAGTTACCAAGGAGGGTCGAACACCGGGGAGCTGTTTTTT.

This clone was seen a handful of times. The CDR3 loop is CATSRDYYEQYF. DNA for the CDR3: TGTGCCACCAGCAGAGATTACTACGAGCAGTACTTC. The chain employs TRBV15 and TRBJ2-7; no definite D call. V lost 0 bases and J lost 3, with 3 bases in between. The CDR3 runs to 12 residues. Germline assignment: CDR1 LNHNV and CDR2 YYDKDF (reference sequence). The full variable domain, with the rest looked up from reference TRBV15 and TRBJ2-7, is DAMVIQNPRYQVTQFGKPVTLSCSQTLNHNVMYWYQQKSSQAPKLLFHYYDKDFNNEADTPDNFQSRRPNTSFCFLDIRSPGLGDTAMYLCATSRDYYEQYFGPGTRLTVT.

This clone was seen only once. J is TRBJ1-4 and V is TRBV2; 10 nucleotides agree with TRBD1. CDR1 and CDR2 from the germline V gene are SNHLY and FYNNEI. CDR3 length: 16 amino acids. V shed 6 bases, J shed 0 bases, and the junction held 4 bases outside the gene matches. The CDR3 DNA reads TGTGCCAGCAGATTAGGACAGGGGGCAACTAATGAAAAACTGTTTTTT. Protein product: CASRLGQGATNEKLFF.